The 11 T cell receptor beta chains below come from one sample, sequenced in a study of beta chain features in type 1 diabetes. Expressed TCRB transcripts got sequenced, as all isolated RNA was reverse transcribed. Assay used: immunoSEQ multiplex PCR; TCRdb lists only in-frame clones, some missing. The sample has some 300,000 clones; 8% are singletons. The sequencing input was central memory CD4+ T cells from blood. These receptors were obtained from a woman in her late teens or twenties in good health.

This clone occurred many times. The gene calls are TRBV9 and TRBJ2-3; D may be TRBD2 (6 bases). Germline lookup yields CDR1 SGDLS and CDR2 YYNGEE. This CDR3 spans 15 amino acids. V was trimmed by 4 bases and J by 2 bases, leaving 14 bases between them. The CDR3 DNA reads as TGTGCCAGCAGCCTGAGGGACTTCAACACAGATACGCAGTATTTT. Protein sequence: CASSLRDFNTDTQYF.

The table lists this clone with a few counts. The V and J genes are TRBV4-2 and TRBJ2-2; D remains ambiguous. The CDR3 contains 16 residues. V lost 0 bases, J lost 4 bases, and 12 bases lay in between. Looked up from germline, CDR1 is LGHNA and CDR2 is YNFKEQ. The CDR3 loop is CASSQELGFGTGELFF. In DNA form, the CDR3 reads TGTGCCAGCAGCCAAGAGTTGGGTTTTGGCACCGGGGAGCTGTTTTTT.

This clone was found a few times. V usage is TRBV7-2 and J usage is TRBJ2-5; D unclear. The CDR3 contains 13 residues. In germline, CDR1 is SGHTA, CDR2 FQGNSA. Trimming took off 1 base at V and 9 bases at J, with 12 bases between the two ends. CDR3 DNA: TGTGCCAGCAGCTTAGGCCCGGGCGCCCCCCAGTACTTC. As protein: CASSLGPGAPQYF.

This clone was seen many times. J is TRBJ1-4 and V is TRBV5-5, with D unclear. The CDR3 sequence is 13 residues long. Trimming pared 5 bases from V and 4 bases from J, leaving 9 bases between. Germline CDR1 SGHKS, CDR2 YYEKEE (reference sequence). CDR3 DNA sequence: TGTGCCAGCAGTTTCCAGAGTAATGAAAAACTGTTTTTT. It specifies CASSFQSNEKLFF.

The chain recombines TRBV7-2 with TRBJ2-5, with D unclear. Germline V gene data show CDR1 as SGHTA and CDR2 as FQGNSA. The CDR3 has 14 residues. Trimming removed 1 base from V and 2 bases from J, with 8 bases in between. The CDR3 nucleotides read TGTGCCAGCAGCTTAGGGCAGGTTCAAGAGACCCAGTACTTC. It encodes CASSLGQVQETQYF.

The V call is TRBV6-6, the J call TRBJ2-3; a weak D match, TRBD2 (7 bases). Trimming removed 3 bases at V and 5 bases at J, with 12 bases between. The CDR3 runs to 14 residues. Looked up from germline, CDR1 is MNHNY and CDR2 is SVGAGI (reference sequence). The CDR3: CASSYGGAKDTQYF. The CDR3 nucleotides are TGTGCCAGCAGTTATGGGGGGGCCAAAGATACGCAGTATTTT.

This rearrangement joins TRBV6-1 to TRBJ2-5; D might be TRBD1 or TRBD2, each matching 5 bases. Germline V gene lookup returns CDR1 MNHNS and CDR2 SASEGT. The CDR3 runs to 14 residues. V was trimmed by 7 bases and J by 2 bases, leaving 14 bases between them. CDR3 in DNA: TGTGCCAGCAACCCTTCAGGGAGTCAAGAGACCCAGTACTTC. Translated, it gives CASNPSGSQETQYF.

This clone was found a few times. V usage is TRBV4-1 and J usage is TRBJ1-6, with a weak D call TRBD1 (6 bases). V was trimmed by 1 base and J by 7 bases, leaving 20 bases between them. The CDR3 contains 18 residues. From germline, CDR1 is MGHRA and CDR2 YSYEKL. The CDR3 sequence is CASSQAGGTGMGNSPLHF. The CDR3 nucleotides are TGCGCCAGCAGCCAAGCGGGCGGCACAGGGATGGGAAATTCACCCCTCCACTTT.

This clone came up a few times. The chain has TRBV30 and TRBJ2-1, with TRBD2 matching 8 bases. Germline CDR1 and CDR2: GTSNPN and SVGIG (reference sequence). This CDR3 has 14 residues. V trimming: 2 bases; J trimming: 4 bases; junction bases outside the gene matches: 4. DNA for the CDR3: TGTGCCTGGAGTCGGCTAGCGGGTTACAATGAGCAGTTCTTC. It is translated as CAWSRLAGYNEQFF.

This clone was seen more than once but under ten times. The chain combines TRBV7-2 with TRBJ2-1, with 10 bases identical to TRBD2. The CDR3 is made up of 13 amino acids. Per germline, CDR1 SGHTA and CDR2 FQGNSA. Losses at the gene ends were 5 bases for V and 9 bases for J; bases not matched to a gene: 4. Written as DNA, the CDR3 is TGTGCCAGCAGCACCCGGACTAGCGGTGAGCAGTTCTTC. Translated, it gives CASSTRTSGEQFF.

This clone was picked up many times. The CDR3 coding sequence is TGTGCCAGCACCCTTCTTACGGGGTTCGATTCGTATGGCTACACCTTC. Residues: CASTLLTGFDSYGYTF. The chain links TRBV28 to TRBJ1-2; no clear D gene. V lost 7 bases and J 5 bases, leaving 23 bases between the germline ends. Germline CDR1 reads MDHEN; CDR2 reads SYDVKM. The CDR3 runs 16 residues.